The clone carrying this T cell receptor beta chain occurred once. The data originate from a study of blood T cell repertoires in COVID-19. The CDR3 sequence is 16 residues long. J was trimmed by 7 bases and V by 4 bases; bases with no gene match: 9. The germline gives CDR1 SGDLS, CDR2 YYNGEE. The table came from immunoSEQ multiplex PCR; TCRdb's copy has only in-frame clones and leaves some out. The sample lists more than 200,000 clones; less than 90% were seen once. Sequenced material: peripheral blood. This chain links TRBV9 with TRBJ2-1, with 12 nucleotides matching TRBD2. The TCR originated in a man aged 65-85 years with acute or convalescent COVID-19. The CDR3 loop reads CASSPRLAGDLNEQFF. CDR3 sequence (DNA): TGTGCCAGCAGCCCCCGACTAGCGGGAGATCTGAATGAGCAGTTCTTC.